This entry lists 10 T cell receptor beta chains sequenced from one sample in a study of vaccination and CD4 T cells after COVID-19. Treatment defined: roughly 11-day PBMC culture with coronavirus spike peptide pools or control peptides (ViraFEST assay). Prior to the COVID-19 pandemic (2011-2018), the unexposed donor's CD4+ T cells were collected. With the Oncomine TCR Beta short-read assay, DNA from cultured CD4+ T cells was sequenced. TCRdb itself ran the PCR reads through MiXCR, one entry per CDR3 protein. This sample has some 9,000 distinct CDR3 sequences, with roughly 48% found just once. The antigens for these receptors are not known. Material for sequencing was CD4+ T cells from blood, cultured in vitro. These receptors came from a human donor in good health.

The chain has TRBV5-4 and TRBJ2-7, with 8 bases matching TRBD1. Trimming cost V 4 bases and J 3 bases; bases outside gene matches: 6. This CDR3 comprises 14 residues. In germline, CDR1 is SGHNT, CDR2 YYREEE (reference sequence). The CDR3 region has the DNA TGTGCCAGCAGCGCGGACAGGGCGGGCTACGAGCAGTACTTC. Amino acids: CASSADRAGYEQYF.

The V gene is TRBV7-2, the J gene TRBJ2-1; no clear D gene. CDR3 size: 18 residues. The germline CDR1 and CDR2 sequences are SGHTA and FQGNSA. Trimming left V 4 bases short and J 2 bases short, with 21 bases between. The CDR3 sequence: CASSSPGGRFLPYNEQFF. In nucleotides, the CDR3 is TGTGCCAGCAGCTCGCCCGGCGGACGTTTCCTCCCCTACAATGAGCAGTTCTTC.

CDR3 amino acids: CSASGSGNQPQHF. The CDR3 DNA reads TGCAGTGCTAGTGGTTCGGGCAATCAGCCCCAGCATTTT. The V gene is TRBV20-1, the J gene TRBJ1-5; D is ambiguous. Germline V gene sequence: CDR1 DFQATT, CDR2 SNEGSKA (reference sequence). The CDR3 has 13 residues. V shed 3 bases and J shed 2 bases, with 8 bases lying between them.

The V gene is TRBV20-1, the J gene TRBJ2-3, with D possibly being TRBD2 (6 bases). V was clipped by 7 bases and J by 5 bases, with 19 bases between them. The length of the CDR3 is 14 residues. CDR1 and CDR2 from the germline V gene are DFQATT and SNEGSKA (reference sequence). In DNA form, the CDR3 reads TGCAGTGTTCGCTCGACTAGATTCATAGATACGCAGTATTTT. It codes for CSVRSTRFIDTQYF.

With regard to this clonotype: Germline and junction disagree at one end, which may indicate a read error. The chain links TRBV6-5 to TRBJ2-3; TRBD1 matches at 10 bases. CDR3 length: 16 amino acids. Germline V gives CDR1 MNHEY, CDR2 SVGAGI. CDR3 bases: TGTGCCAGCAGTTACTCCGGGACAGGGGTCTCAGATACGCGGTATTTT. Protein: CASSYSGTGVSDTRYF.

This clonotype was observed a handful of times. The V gene is TRBV20-1, the J gene TRBJ2-2; TRBD1 might be the D (5 bases). Germline assignment: CDR1 DFQATT and CDR2 SNEGSKA (reference sequence). V shed 6 bases and J shed 4 bases, with 18 bases lying between them. This CDR3 is 15 amino acids long. CDR3 residues: CSAAGPQGPTGELFF. The DNA of the CDR3 is TGCAGTGCCGCCGGGCCGCAGGGCCCCACCGGGGAGCTGTTTTTT.

This clonotype was counted only a few times. The chain couples TRBV2 to TRBJ1-1; maybe TRBD1 (5 bases). V dropped 3 bases and J dropped 3 bases, with 11 bases sitting between them. The CDR3 extends over 14 amino acids. Looked up from germline, CDR1 is SNHLY and CDR2 is FYNNEI. In DNA form, the CDR3 reads TGTGCCAGCAGTGAGTCTCTGGGGGACACTGAAGCTTTCTTT. This sequence encodes CASSESLGDTEAFF. The whole variable domain, filled in from reference TRBV2 and TRBJ1-1, reads EPEVTQTPSHQVTQMGQEVILRCVPISNHLYFYWYRQILGQKVEFLVSFYNNEISEKSEIFDDQFSVERPDGSNFTLKIRSTKLEDSAMYFCASSESLGDTEAFFGQGTRLTVV.

This clonotype was observed a handful of times. V is TRBV10-3 and J is TRBJ2-2; no clear D gene. Per the germline V gene, CDR1 is ENHRY and CDR2 is SYGVKD. The CDR3 is 15 amino acids. V was trimmed by 2 bases and J by 6 bases, leaving 13 bases between them. CDR3 nucleotide sequence: TGTGCCATCAGTGAGCGCGCGGCCCTAGCCGGGGAGCTGTTTTTT. Its translation: CAISERAALAGELFF.

The V and J genes are TRBV19 and TRBJ2-1; 7 bases fit TRBD2. V shed 3 bases and J 9 bases; nucleotides not matched to a gene: 5. CDR3 length equals 13 residues. The germline V gene has CDR1 LNHDA and CDR2 SQIVND (reference sequence). In nucleotides, the CDR3 is TGTGCCAGTAGTATGGATAGCGGGCGTGAGCAGTTCTTC. It encodes CASSMDSGREQFF.

J is TRBJ1-1 and V is TRBV5-6; tentatively, D is TRBD1 (5 bases). The germline V and J ends were trimmed by 0 bases and 5 bases, with 8 bases remaining between them. CDR3 size: 13 residues. Germline CDR1 SGHDT, CDR2 YYEEEE. The CDR3 is CASSLGWGTEAFF. The DNA for the CDR3 is TGTGCCAGCAGCTTGGGTTGGGGGACTGAAGCTTTCTTT.